The clone carrying this T cell receptor beta chain was observed once. What it binds is unknown. The source of the sample is a study of cytomegalovirus exposure and HLA in healthy donors. Study at large: According to later analysis, the same platform produced the approximately 120 validation and several hundred first-cohort repertoires.

The assay was immunoSEQ multiplex PCR, and TCRdb's table has in-frame clones only and misses some. This sample yields around 200,000 clones, of which 80% to 85% are seen a single time; around 2.8% belongs to the top ten. Study-wide points: The study labeled under 200 TCR beta chains cytomegalovirus-associated.

This TCR came from a woman under 30 in good health and CMV-seropositive. Sequencing was performed on PBMCs.

CDR3 region: CASSPEFSGGANEQFF. CDR3 DNA: TGTGCCAGCAGCCCCGAATTTAGCGGGGGGGCCAATGAGCAGTTCTTC. The V call is TRBV5-6, the J call TRBJ2-1; TRBD2 matches 11 bases. The CDR3 is 16 residues long. V lost 4 bases and J lost 6; bases outside the gene matches: 9. CDR1 SGHDT and CDR2 YYEEEE come from the germline V gene. Looking up the rest from reference TRBV5-6 and TRBJ2-1 gives the full variable domain: DAGVTQSPTHLIKTRGQQVTLRCSPKSGHDTVSWYQQALGQGPQFIFQYYEEEERQRGNFPDRFSGHQFPNYSSELNVNALLLGDSALYLCASSPEFSGGANEQFFGPGTRLTVL.